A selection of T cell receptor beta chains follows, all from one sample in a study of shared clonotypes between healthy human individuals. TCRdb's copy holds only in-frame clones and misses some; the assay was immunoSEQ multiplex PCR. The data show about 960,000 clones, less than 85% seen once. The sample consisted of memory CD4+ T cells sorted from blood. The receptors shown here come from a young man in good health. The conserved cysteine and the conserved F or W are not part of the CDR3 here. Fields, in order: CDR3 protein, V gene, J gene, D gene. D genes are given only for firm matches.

cdr3_aa: ASSRSWAGTGQETQY
v_call: TRBV5-1
j_call: TRBJ2-5
d_call: TRBD1

cdr3_aa: ASRDRDGRYEQY
v_call: TRBV25-1
j_call: TRBJ2-7
d_call: -

cdr3_aa: ASSYSSGGSGNTIY
v_call: TRBV6-6
j_call: TRBJ1-3
d_call: -

cdr3_aa: ATRRGPGIAQH
v_call: TRBV19
j_call: TRBJ1-5
d_call: -

cdr3_aa: ASRPQGGCEQF
v_call: TRBV2
j_call: TRBJ2-1
d_call: -

cdr3_aa: ASHRGAPPDTQY
v_call: TRBV6-5
j_call: TRBJ2-3
d_call: -

cdr3_aa: ASSGQGRTDTQY
v_call: TRBV2
j_call: TRBJ2-3
d_call: TRBD1

cdr3_aa: ASSLARFSNTGELF
v_call: TRBV5-1
j_call: TRBJ2-2
d_call: -

cdr3_aa: ASSLETSGGAFPDTQY
v_call: TRBV5-1
j_call: TRBJ2-3
d_call: TRBD2

cdr3_aa: ASSLSSGELF
v_call: TRBV7-3
j_call: TRBJ2-2
d_call: -

cdr3_aa: ASSLNSGRYNEQF
v_call: TRBV5-1
j_call: TRBJ2-1
d_call: TRBD2

cdr3_aa: AWSGPGNNEQF
v_call: TRBV30
j_call: TRBJ2-1
d_call: -

cdr3_aa: ASSLVGVPEAF
v_call: TRBV5-4
j_call: TRBJ1-1
d_call: -

cdr3_aa: ASSGQTQETQY
v_call: TRBV18
j_call: TRBJ2-5
d_call: -

cdr3_aa: ASSSGTGGGYEQY
v_call: TRBV7-2
j_call: TRBJ2-7
d_call: TRBD1

cdr3_aa: ASTPPGGDSGELF
v_call: TRBV6-6
j_call: TRBJ2-2
d_call: -

cdr3_aa: ASSESVRSYEQY
v_call: TRBV10-1
j_call: TRBJ2-7
d_call: -

cdr3_aa: ASRAGGEVNTEAF
v_call: TRBV6-7
j_call: TRBJ1-1
d_call: -

cdr3_aa: ASSYGGGRVETQY
v_call: TRBV6-6
j_call: TRBJ2-5
d_call: -

cdr3_aa: ASSPRGANTGELF
v_call: TRBV18
j_call: TRBJ2-2
d_call: -

cdr3_aa: ASSTGWLYSNQPQH
v_call: TRBV19
j_call: TRBJ1-5
d_call: TRBD1

cdr3_aa: ASRDGNTGELF
v_call: TRBV12-2
j_call: TRBJ2-2
d_call: -

cdr3_aa: ASSPTTGGDTIY
v_call: TRBV18
j_call: TRBJ1-3
d_call: TRBD1

cdr3_aa: ASSPGEPSYNEQF
v_call: TRBV5-1
j_call: TRBJ2-1
d_call: -

cdr3_aa: ASSRGLRGGSYEQY
v_call: TRBV5-4
j_call: TRBJ2-7
d_call: -

cdr3_aa: ASQSGSYNNEQF
v_call: TRBV19
j_call: TRBJ2-1
d_call: TRBD2

cdr3_aa: SVPSTPGADTQY
v_call: TRBV29-1
j_call: TRBJ2-3
d_call: -

cdr3_aa: ASSSRTAHDGYT
v_call: TRBV7-2
j_call: TRBJ1-2
d_call: -

cdr3_aa: ASSVGLGGETQY
v_call: TRBV9
j_call: TRBJ2-5
d_call: -

cdr3_aa: ASSLGLASNEQF
v_call: TRBV11-2
j_call: TRBJ2-1
d_call: TRBD2

cdr3_aa: SVGEGAGYGYT
v_call: TRBV29-1
j_call: TRBJ1-2
d_call: TRBD1

cdr3_aa: ASSAGTGPGNTIY
v_call: TRBV2
j_call: TRBJ1-3
d_call: TRBD1

cdr3_aa: ASSNRGVGELF
v_call: TRBV5-1
j_call: TRBJ2-2
d_call: TRBD1

cdr3_aa: ASSQDRGRLETQY
v_call: TRBV5-4
j_call: TRBJ2-5
d_call: TRBD1

cdr3_aa: ATRTASSYNSPLH
v_call: TRBV16
j_call: TRBJ1-6
d_call: -

cdr3_aa: ASSYSNGKGHQPQH
v_call: TRBV6-5
j_call: TRBJ1-5
d_call: -

cdr3_aa: ASSVDAGHYGYT
v_call: TRBV9
j_call: TRBJ1-2
d_call: -